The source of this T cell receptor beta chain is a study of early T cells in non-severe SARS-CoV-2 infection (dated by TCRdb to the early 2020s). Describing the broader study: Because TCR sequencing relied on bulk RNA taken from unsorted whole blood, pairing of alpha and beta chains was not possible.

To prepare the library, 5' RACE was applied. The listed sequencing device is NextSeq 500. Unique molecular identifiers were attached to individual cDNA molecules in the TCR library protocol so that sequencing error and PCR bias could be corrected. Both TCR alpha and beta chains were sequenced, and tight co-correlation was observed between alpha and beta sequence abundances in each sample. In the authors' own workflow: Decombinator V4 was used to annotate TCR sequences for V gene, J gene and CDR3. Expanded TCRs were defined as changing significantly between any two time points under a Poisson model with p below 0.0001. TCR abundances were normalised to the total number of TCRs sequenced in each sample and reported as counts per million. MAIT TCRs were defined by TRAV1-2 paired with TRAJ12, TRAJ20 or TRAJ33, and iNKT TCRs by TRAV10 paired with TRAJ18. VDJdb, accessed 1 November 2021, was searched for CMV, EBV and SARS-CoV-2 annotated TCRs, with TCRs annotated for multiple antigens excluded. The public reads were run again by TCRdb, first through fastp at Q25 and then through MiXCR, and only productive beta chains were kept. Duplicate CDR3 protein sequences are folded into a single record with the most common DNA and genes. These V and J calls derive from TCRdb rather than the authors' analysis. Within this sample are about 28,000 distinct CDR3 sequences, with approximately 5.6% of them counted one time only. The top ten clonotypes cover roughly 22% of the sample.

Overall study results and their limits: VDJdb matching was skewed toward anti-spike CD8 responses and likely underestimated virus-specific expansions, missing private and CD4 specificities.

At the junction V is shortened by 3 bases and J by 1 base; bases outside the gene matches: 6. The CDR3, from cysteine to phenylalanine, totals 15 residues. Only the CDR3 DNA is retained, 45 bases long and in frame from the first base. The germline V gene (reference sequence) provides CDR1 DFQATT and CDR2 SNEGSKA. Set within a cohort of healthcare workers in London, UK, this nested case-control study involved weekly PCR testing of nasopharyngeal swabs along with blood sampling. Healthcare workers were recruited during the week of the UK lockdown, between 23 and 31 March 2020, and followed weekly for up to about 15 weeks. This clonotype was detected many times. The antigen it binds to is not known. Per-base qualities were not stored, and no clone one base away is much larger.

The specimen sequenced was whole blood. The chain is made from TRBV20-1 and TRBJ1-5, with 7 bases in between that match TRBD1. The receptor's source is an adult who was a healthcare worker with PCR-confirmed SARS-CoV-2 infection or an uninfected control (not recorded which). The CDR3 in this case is CSARPTGLSNQPQHF. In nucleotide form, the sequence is TGCAGTGCTAGGCCGACAGGGTTAAGCAATCAGCCCCAGCATTTT.